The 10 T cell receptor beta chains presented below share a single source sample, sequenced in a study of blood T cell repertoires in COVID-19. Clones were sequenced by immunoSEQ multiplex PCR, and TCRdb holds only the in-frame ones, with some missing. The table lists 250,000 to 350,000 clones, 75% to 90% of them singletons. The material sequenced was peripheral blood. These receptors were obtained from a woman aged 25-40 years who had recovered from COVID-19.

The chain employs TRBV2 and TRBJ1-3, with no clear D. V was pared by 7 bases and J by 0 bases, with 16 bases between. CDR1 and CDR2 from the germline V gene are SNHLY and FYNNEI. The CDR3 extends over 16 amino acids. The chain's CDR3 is CASIAAEPFSGNTIYF. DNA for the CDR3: TGTGCCAGCATAGCGGCGGAGCCCTTCTCTGGAAACACCATATATTTT.

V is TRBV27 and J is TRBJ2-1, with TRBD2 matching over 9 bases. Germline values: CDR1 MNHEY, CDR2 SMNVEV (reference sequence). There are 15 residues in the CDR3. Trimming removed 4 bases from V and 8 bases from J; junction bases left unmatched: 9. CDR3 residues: CASSSLAGSMHEQFF. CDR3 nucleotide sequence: TGTGCCAGCAGTTCCCTAGCGGGATCTATGCATGAGCAGTTCTTC.

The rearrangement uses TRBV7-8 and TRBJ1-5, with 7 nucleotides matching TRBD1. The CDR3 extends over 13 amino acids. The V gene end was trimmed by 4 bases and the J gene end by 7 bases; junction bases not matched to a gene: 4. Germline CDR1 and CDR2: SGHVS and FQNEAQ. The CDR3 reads CASSWDSNQPQHF. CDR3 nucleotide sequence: TGTGCCAGCAGCTGGGACAGTAACCAGCCCCAGCATTTT.

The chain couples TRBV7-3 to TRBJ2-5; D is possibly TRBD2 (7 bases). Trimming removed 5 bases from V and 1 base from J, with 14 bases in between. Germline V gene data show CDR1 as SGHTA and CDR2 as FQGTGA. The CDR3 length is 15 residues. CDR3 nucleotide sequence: TGTGCCAGCAGCACCGGGGGAGGGGGCCAAGAGACCCAGTACTTC. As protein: CASSTGGGGQETQYF.

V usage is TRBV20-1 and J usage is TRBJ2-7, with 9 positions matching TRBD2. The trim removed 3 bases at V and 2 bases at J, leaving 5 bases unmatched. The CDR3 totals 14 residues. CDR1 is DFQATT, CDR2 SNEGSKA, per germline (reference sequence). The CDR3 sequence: CSASSGGGAYEQYF. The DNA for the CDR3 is TGCAGTGCTAGTTCTGGCGGGGGGGCCTACGAGCAGTACTTC.

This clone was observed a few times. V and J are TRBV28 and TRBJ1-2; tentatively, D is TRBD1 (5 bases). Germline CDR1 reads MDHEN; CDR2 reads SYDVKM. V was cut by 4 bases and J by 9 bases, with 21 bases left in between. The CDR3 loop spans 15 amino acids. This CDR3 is CASSSRLGAHYSYTF. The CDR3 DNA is TGTGCCAGCAGTTCTCGACTAGGGGCGCATTATAGCTACACCTTC.

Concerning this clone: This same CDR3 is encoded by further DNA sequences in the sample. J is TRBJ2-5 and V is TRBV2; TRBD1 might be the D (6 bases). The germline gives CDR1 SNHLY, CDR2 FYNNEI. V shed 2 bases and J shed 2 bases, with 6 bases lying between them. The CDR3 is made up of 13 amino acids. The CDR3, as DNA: TGTGCCAGCAGTGAACAGGGGCAAGAGACCCAGTACTTC. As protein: CASSEQGQETQYF.

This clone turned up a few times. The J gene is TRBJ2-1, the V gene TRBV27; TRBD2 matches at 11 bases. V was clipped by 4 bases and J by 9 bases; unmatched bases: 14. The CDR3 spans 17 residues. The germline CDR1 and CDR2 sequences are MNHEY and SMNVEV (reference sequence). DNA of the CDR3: TGTGCCAGCAGTTCCCCCTCGGGTAGCGGGAGGGGAAGTGAGCAGTTCTTC. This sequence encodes CASSSPSGSGRGSEQFF.

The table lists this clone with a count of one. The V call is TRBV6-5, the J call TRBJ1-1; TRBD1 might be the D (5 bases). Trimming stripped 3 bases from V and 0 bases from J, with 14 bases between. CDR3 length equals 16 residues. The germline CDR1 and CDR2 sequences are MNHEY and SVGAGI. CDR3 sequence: CASSYDGAQMNTEAFF. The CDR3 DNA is TGTGCCAGCAGTTATGATGGGGCTCAGATGAACACTGAAGCTTTCTTT.

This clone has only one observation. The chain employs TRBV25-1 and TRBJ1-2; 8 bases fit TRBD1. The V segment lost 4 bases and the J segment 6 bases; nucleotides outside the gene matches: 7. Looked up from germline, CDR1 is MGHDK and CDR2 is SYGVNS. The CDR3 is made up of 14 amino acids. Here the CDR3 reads CASSGRTGRNGYTF. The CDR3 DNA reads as TGTGCCAGCAGTGGCCGGACAGGGAGGAATGGCTACACCTTC.